Below, 24 T cell receptor beta chains from the same sample are listed, as sequenced in a study of T cell responses to AZD1222 COVID-19 vaccine. Data came from immunoSEQ multiplex PCR; TCRdb stores just in-frame clones and leaves some out. The table has about 70,000 clones, approximately 81% seen once. The sample in question was peripheral blood, obtained on day 0 of AZD1222 vaccination. These receptors came from an adult in good health.

The gene calls are TRBV9 and TRBJ1-3; no reliable D call. Per the germline V gene, CDR1 is SGDLS and CDR2 is YYNGEE. The V end lost 4 bases, the J end lost 0 bases, and 11 bases lay between the germline ends. This CDR3 has 15 residues. The CDR3 DNA follows: TGTGCCAGCAGCCCCCGGGCTTACTCTGGAAACACCATATATTTT. This translates into CASSPRAYSGNTIYF.

V usage is TRBV5-1 and J usage is TRBJ2-5; D ambiguous. This CDR3 spans 12 amino acids. Trimming cost V 1 base and J 4 bases, with 5 bases left between them. Germline CDR1 SGHRS, CDR2 YFSETQ. The CDR3 coding sequence is TGCGCCAGCAGCTTGAAGGGAGAGACCCAGTACTTC. Amino acid sequence: CASSLKGETQYF.

The chain recombines TRBV4-2 with TRBJ1-4; no definite D call. The germline gives CDR1 LGHNA, CDR2 YNFKEQ. Deletions cut 0 bases from V and 15 bases from J, with 17 bases between. The CDR3 has 14 residues. The CDR3 region is CASSQDRGPKKVFF. CDR3 DNA sequence: TGTGCCAGCAGCCAAGATCGAGGCCCCAAGAAGGTGTTTTTT.

This chain links TRBV18 with TRBJ2-5; D is ambiguous. Germline CDR1 is KGHSH and CDR2 is LQKENI. The V gene lost 3 bases and the J gene lost 3 bases, with 14 bases spanning the gap. The CDR3 is 15 residues long. CDR3 in amino acids: CASSPPAGSEETQYF. In nucleotides, the CDR3 is TGTGCCAGCTCACCCCCCGCCGGGTCGGAAGAGACCCAGTACTTC. Full variable domain (remainder filled in from reference TRBV18 and TRBJ2-5): NAGVMQNPRHLVRRRGQEARLRCSPMKGHSHVYWYRQLPEEGLKFMVYLQKENIIDESGMPKERFSAEFPKEGPSILRIQQVVRGDSAAYFCASSPPAGSEETQYFGPGTRLLVL.

The chain combines TRBV19 with TRBJ2-2; either TRBD1 or TRBD2 may fit D (11 bases each). Deletions cut 1 base from V and 6 bases from J, with 33 bases between. The CDR3 extends over 22 amino acids. Germline assignment: CDR1 LNHDA and CDR2 SQIVND (reference sequence). CDR3 bases: TGTGCCAGTAGTATAGGGGAACCGGGACAGGGGGAACTAGCGGGAGTTGCCGGGGAGCTGTTTTTT. Translation gives CASSIGEPGQGELAGVAGELFF.

The CDR3 spells CASSPSGSPGELFF. CDR3 DNA: TGTGCCAGCAGCCCCAGCGGGAGCCCCGGGGAGCTGTTTTTT. The V gene is TRBV2, the J gene TRBJ2-2; 8 bases align to TRBD2. V lost 6 bases, J lost 6 bases, and 6 bases stayed unmatched. The CDR3 is 14 amino acids. The germline V gene has CDR1 SNHLY and CDR2 FYNNEI.

The chain uses TRBV5-5 and TRBJ2-7, with D possibly TRBD1 on 5 matching bases. V lost 0 bases to trimming and J lost 6 bases, with 13 bases between them. Germline V gives CDR1 SGHKS, CDR2 YYEKEE (reference sequence). The CDR3 extends over 14 amino acids. CDR3 amino acids: CASSLVQVVSEQYF. DNA of the CDR3: TGTGCCAGCAGCTTGGTACAGGTAGTAAGCGAGCAGTACTTC.

This clone was picked up one time. V is TRBV19 and J is TRBJ1-5; tentatively, D is TRBD1 (6 bases). This CDR3 has 14 residues. The V gene's germline CDR1 is LNHDA and CDR2 SQIVND (reference sequence). V lost 2 bases and J 6 bases, leaving 11 bases between the germline ends. CDR3 in amino acids: CASSITGLSQPQHF. The CDR3 DNA is TGTGCCAGTAGTATAACAGGGCTGAGTCAGCCCCAGCATTTT. Looking up the rest from reference TRBV19 and TRBJ1-5 gives the full variable domain: DGGITQSPKYLFRKEGQNVTLSCEQNLNHDAMYWYRQDPGQGLRLIYYSQIVNDFQKGDIAEGYSVSREKKESFPLTVTSAQKNPTAFYLCASSITGLSQPQHFGDGTRLSIL.

The chain has TRBV28 and TRBJ2-2; 7 bases line up with TRBD1. Germline V gives CDR1 MDHEN, CDR2 SYDVKM. J was trimmed by 5 bases and V by 5 bases; bases with no gene match: 5. The CDR3 length is 14 residues. The CDR3 here is CASSKTGLTGELFF. CDR3 bases: TGTGCCAGCAGTAAGACAGGGTTAACCGGGGAGCTGTTTTTT.

The CDR3 DNA reads as TGTGCCAGCAGCCAAGGAGGGACAGGGAGGAACACTGAAGCTTTCTTT. Translating gives CASSQGGTGRNTEAFF. This rearrangement joins TRBV14 to TRBJ1-1; TRBD1 aligns across 9 bases. Trimming cost V 1 base and J 1 base; bases outside gene matches: 4. The germline CDR1 and CDR2 sequences are SGHDN and FVKESK. The CDR3 spans 16 residues.

The chain carries TRBV2 and TRBJ2-1, with 10 bases that match TRBD2. Germline V gene sequence: CDR1 SNHLY, CDR2 FYNNEI. The length of the CDR3 is 15 residues. V lost 3 bases to trimming and J lost 10 bases; unmatched junction nucleotides: 9. In DNA, the CDR3 is TGTGCCAGCAGTGATCTGGGACTAGCGCTCGGCGAGCAGTTCTTC. Encoded protein: CASSDLGLALGEQFF.

This chain links TRBV6-5 with TRBJ2-7; D uncertain. This CDR3 is 12 amino acids long. Trimming shortened V by 4 bases and J by 1 base, and 5 bases separated the two germline ends. Germline CDR1 MNHEY, CDR2 SVGAGI. DNA of the CDR3: TGTGCCAGCAGTTCAAATTCCTACGAGCAGTACTTC. This sequence encodes CASSSNSYEQYF.

The CDR3 sequence: CASSGTQGQPQHF. The DNA of the CDR3 is TGTGCCAGCAGTGGGACCCAGGGGCAGCCCCAGCATTTT. This chain joins TRBV2 and TRBJ1-5; D might be TRBD1 (6 bases). Germline-derived CDR1 and CDR2 are SNHLY and FYNNEI. The CDR3 contains 13 residues. The V end lost 4 bases, the J end lost 7 bases, and 11 bases lay between the germline ends.

This chain links TRBV18 with TRBJ2-7; D not resolved. The CDR3 length is 17 residues. The germline CDR1 and CDR2 sequences are KGHSH and LQKENI. V was cut by 3 bases and J by 3 bases, with 21 bases left in between. In DNA form, the CDR3 reads TGTGCCAGCTCACCCCGGCTTGGGCAGAACACCCACTACGAGCAGTACTTC. It is translated as CASSPRLGQNTHYEQYF.

The chain uses TRBV5-1 and TRBJ2-2; D call uncertain. Per germline, CDR1 SGHRS and CDR2 YFSETQ. CDR3 length equals 14 residues. Deletions cut 2 bases from V and 4 bases from J, with 9 bases between. CDR3 in amino acids: CASSLSGVTGELFF. For the CDR3, the DNA is TGCGCCAGCAGCTTATCTGGGGTCACCGGGGAGCTGTTTTTT.

The chain uses TRBV7-2 and TRBJ2-7, with D tentatively TRBD2 (6 bases). The ends were cut back, 2 bases at V and 0 bases at J, with 11 bases in the middle. The CDR3 is 15 amino acids. Germline lookup yields CDR1 SGHTA and CDR2 FQGNSA. CDR3 DNA sequence: TGTGCCAGCAGCTTACAGGCGGGGAGCTCCTACGAGCAGTACTTC. It translates to CASSLQAGSSYEQYF. Full variable domain (rest looked up from reference TRBV7-2 and TRBJ2-7): GAGVSQSPSNKVTEKGKDVELRCDPISGHTALYWYRQSLGQGLEFLIYFQGNSAPDKSGLPSDRFSAERTGGSVSTLTIQRTQQEDSAVYLCASSLQAGSSYEQYFGPGTRLTVT.

The V and J genes are TRBV6-1 and TRBJ2-4; D perhaps matches TRBD2 (5 bases). V lost 3 bases to trimming and J lost 0 bases, with 6 bases between them. This CDR3 comprises 14 residues. Germline V CDR1 and CDR2: MNHNS, SASEGT. In nucleotides, the CDR3 is TGTGCCAGCAGTGACGGGATAGCCAAAAACATTCAGTACTTC. Protein product: CASSDGIAKNIQYF.

Concerning this clone itself: One junction end disagrees with the germline gene, perhaps due to a read error. The chain is built from TRBV2 and TRBJ2-2, with 9 bases aligning to TRBD1. Germline V gives CDR1 SNHLY, CDR2 FYNNEI. CDR3 size: 15 residues. CDR3 nucleotides: TGTGCCAGCAGTGAGCGGGACAGGGACACTGGGGAGCTGTTTTTT. Translating it yields CASSERDRDTGELFF.

This clone came up a few times. This chain links TRBV19 with TRBJ2-1, with 9 positions matching TRBD2. Losses at the gene ends were 6 bases for V and 0 bases for J; bases not matched to a gene: 3. The CDR3 spans 15 residues. The V gene's germline CDR1 is LNHDA and CDR2 SQIVND (reference sequence). The CDR3 sequence is CASRKREASYNEQFF. The CDR3 bases are TGTGCCAGTAGAAAGCGGGAGGCCTCCTACAATGAGCAGTTCTTC.

The chain couples TRBV15 to TRBJ1-6; D gene unclear. The V end was cut by 5 bases, the J end by 4 bases, with 12 bases between. The CDR3 loop spans 15 amino acids. Germline V gives CDR1 LNHNV, CDR2 YYDKDF (reference sequence). The DNA for the CDR3 is TGTGCCACCAGCTCCGAGACTTTATATAATTCACCCCTCCACTTT. This sequence encodes CATSSETLYNSPLHF.

This chain joins TRBV9 and TRBJ2-7, with D tentatively TRBD1 (6 bases). V lost 4 bases to trimming and J lost 6 bases, with 20 bases between them. There are 15 residues in the CDR3. Germline V CDR1 and CDR2: SGDLS, YYNGEE. The CDR3 spells CASSPSDRTSAEQYF. The CDR3, as DNA: TGTGCCAGCAGCCCCTCCGACAGGACCTCCGCCGAGCAGTACTTC.

This sequence joins TRBV19 and TRBJ1-5; a weak D match, TRBD1 (5 bases). Germline V gene sequence: CDR1 LNHDA, CDR2 SQIVND (reference sequence). V dropped 3 bases and J dropped 1 base, with 10 bases sitting between them. There are 15 residues in the CDR3. The CDR3 reads CASSMQGVSNQPQHF. CDR3 DNA sequence: TGTGCCAGTAGTATGCAAGGGGTGAGCAATCAGCCCCAGCATTTT. The full variable domain, rest sourced from reference TRBV19 and TRBJ1-5, is DGGITQSPKYLFRKEGQNVTLSCEQNLNHDAMYWYRQDPGQGLRLIYYSQIVNDFQKGDIAEGYSVSREKKESFPLTVTSAQKNPTAFYLCASSMQGVSNQPQHFGDGTRLSIL.

This clone was seen once. The gene calls are TRBV29-1 and TRBJ1-3, with D uncertain. Germline-derived CDR1 and CDR2 are SQVTM and ANQGSEA. Deletions cut 0 bases from V and 7 bases from J, with 4 bases between. The CDR3 runs to 11 residues. The CDR3 spells CSVEDLNTIYF. The CDR3 coding sequence is TGCAGCGTTGAAGATCTTAACACCATATATTTT.

The count of this clone is one. The chain uses TRBV10-3 and TRBJ1-3; possibly TRBD1 for D (5 bases). The CDR3 has 13 amino acids. V lost 6 bases to trimming and J lost 2 bases, with 8 bases between them. Germline lookup yields CDR1 ENHRY and CDR2 SYGVKD. The CDR3 reads CAIREGTGNTIYF. CDR3 coding DNA: TGTGCCATCAGGGAGGGGACTGGAAACACCATATATTTT.